This T cell receptor (beta chain) was obtained from a study of PD-1 blockade in classical Hodgkin lymphoma. Study-wide results and limits: Exclusion removed patients who began nivolumab under 1 year after ASCT. Newly diagnosed patients reportedly had lower baseline TCR diversity than healthy donors.

Data came from immunoSEQ multiplex PCR; TCRdb stores just in-frame clones and leaves some out. The table has 9,500 or so clones, 80% to 85% seen once. Notes on this clone: The target antigen is unknown.

Time point reported: cycle 4 day 1 (C4D1), after less than seven weeks of nivolumab. Every patient had relapsed following autologous stem cell transplantation, and cohorts differed in brentuximab vedotin exposure. In germline, CDR1 is SGHAT, CDR2 FQNNGV. V trimming: 0 bases; J trimming: 4 bases; junction bases outside the gene matches: 1. The CDR3 has 14 residues. The chain joins TRBV11-2 to TRBJ2-5; 8 bases agree with TRBD2. This TCR was sampled from a human donor with classical Hodgkin lymphoma. This sample comprised peripheral blood mononuclear cells (PBMCs), obtained before the fourth cycle of nivolumab. The CDR3 DNA reads TGTGCCAGCAGCTTAGATCGGGGGGGAGAGACCCAGTACTTC. This sequence encodes CASSLDRGGETQYF.